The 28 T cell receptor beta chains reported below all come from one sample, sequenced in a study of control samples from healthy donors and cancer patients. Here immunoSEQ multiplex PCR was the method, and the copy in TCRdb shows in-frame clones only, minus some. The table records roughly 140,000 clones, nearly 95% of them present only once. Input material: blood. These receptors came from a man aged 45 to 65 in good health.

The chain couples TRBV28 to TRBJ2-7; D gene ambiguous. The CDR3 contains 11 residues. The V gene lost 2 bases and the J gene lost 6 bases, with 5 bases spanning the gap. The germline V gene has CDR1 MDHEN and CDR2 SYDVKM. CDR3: CASSLGREQYF. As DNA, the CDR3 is TGTGCCAGCAGTTTAGGACGCGAGCAGTACTTC.

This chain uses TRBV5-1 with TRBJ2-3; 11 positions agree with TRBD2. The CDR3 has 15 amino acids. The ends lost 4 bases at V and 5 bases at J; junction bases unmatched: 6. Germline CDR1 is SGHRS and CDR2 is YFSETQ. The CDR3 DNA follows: TGCGCCAGCAGCCAGACTAGCGGGAAGGGAGATACGCAGTATTTT. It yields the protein CASSQTSGKGDTQYF.

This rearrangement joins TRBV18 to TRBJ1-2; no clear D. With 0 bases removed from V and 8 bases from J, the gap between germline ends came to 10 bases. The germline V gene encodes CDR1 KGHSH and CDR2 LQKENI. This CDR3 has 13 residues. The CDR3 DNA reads TGTGCCAGCTCACCACCGGAAGGGTACGGCTACACCTTC. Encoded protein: CASSPPEGYGYTF.

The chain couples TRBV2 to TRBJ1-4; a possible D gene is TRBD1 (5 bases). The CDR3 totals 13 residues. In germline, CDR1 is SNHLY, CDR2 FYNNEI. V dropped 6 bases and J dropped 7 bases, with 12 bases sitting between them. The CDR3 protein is CASRKGRGEKLFF. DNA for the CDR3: TGTGCCAGCAGAAAGGGGAGGGGTGAAAAACTGTTTTTT.

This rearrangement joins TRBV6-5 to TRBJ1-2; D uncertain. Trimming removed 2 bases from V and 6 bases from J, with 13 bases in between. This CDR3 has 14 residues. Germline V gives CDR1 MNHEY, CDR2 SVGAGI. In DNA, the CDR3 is TGTGCCAGCAGTTACAAGGTTTGGGGAGATGGCTACACCTTC. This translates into CASSYKVWGDGYTF.

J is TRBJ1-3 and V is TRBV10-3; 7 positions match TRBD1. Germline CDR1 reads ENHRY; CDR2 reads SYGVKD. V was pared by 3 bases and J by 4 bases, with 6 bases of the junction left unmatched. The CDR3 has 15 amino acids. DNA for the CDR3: TGTGCCATCAGTGACCACAGGGGTTCGGGAAACACCATATATTTT. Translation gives CAISDHRGSGNTIYF.

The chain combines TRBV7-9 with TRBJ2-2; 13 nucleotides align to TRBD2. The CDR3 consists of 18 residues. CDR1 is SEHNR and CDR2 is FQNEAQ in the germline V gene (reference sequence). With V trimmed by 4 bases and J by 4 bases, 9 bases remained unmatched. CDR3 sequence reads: CASSSGTSGISGTGELFF. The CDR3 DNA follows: TGTGCCAGCAGCTCCGGGACTAGCGGGATCTCGGGCACCGGGGAGCTGTTTTTT.

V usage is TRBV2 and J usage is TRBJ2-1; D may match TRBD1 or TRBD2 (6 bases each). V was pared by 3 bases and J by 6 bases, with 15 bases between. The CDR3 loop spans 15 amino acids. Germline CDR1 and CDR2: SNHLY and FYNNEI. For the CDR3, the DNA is TGTGCCAGCAGTGAGGGTAGCGGAGGGGGCAATGAGCAGTTCTTC. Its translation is CASSEGSGGGNEQFF. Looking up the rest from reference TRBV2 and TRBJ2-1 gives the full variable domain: EPEVTQTPSHQVTQMGQEVILRCVPISNHLYFYWYRQILGQKVEFLVSFYNNEISEKSEIFDDQFSVERPDGSNFTLKIRSTKLEDSAMYFCASSEGSGGGNEQFFGPGTRLTVL.

CDR3 region: CASSTTSGRWNEQFF. The CDR3 coding sequence is TGTGCCAGCAGCACGACTAGCGGGAGGTGGAATGAGCAGTTCTTC. The rearrangement uses TRBV7-2 and TRBJ2-1; 13 nucleotides match TRBD2. The V gene end was trimmed by 5 bases and the J gene end by 7 bases; junction bases not matched to a gene: 5. This CDR3 spans 15 amino acids. Germline V gene sequence: CDR1 SGHTA, CDR2 FQGNSA.

DNA for the CDR3: TGCGCCAGCACAAAGGGGTTAGGCACAGATACGCAGTATTTT. Amino acid sequence: CASTKGLGTDTQYF. V and J are TRBV5-1 and TRBJ2-3; D may be TRBD1 (5 bases). The germline gives CDR1 SGHRS, CDR2 YFSETQ. V was pared by 6 bases and J by 1 base, with 12 bases between. The CDR3 is 14 residues long. Drawing the rest from reference TRBV5-1 and TRBJ2-3, the complete variable domain is KAGVTQTPRYLIKTRGQQVTLSCSPISGHRSVSWYQQTPGQGLQFLFEYFSETQRNKGNFPGRFSGRQFSNSRSEMNVSTLELGDSALYLCASTKGLGTDTQYFGPGTRLTVL.

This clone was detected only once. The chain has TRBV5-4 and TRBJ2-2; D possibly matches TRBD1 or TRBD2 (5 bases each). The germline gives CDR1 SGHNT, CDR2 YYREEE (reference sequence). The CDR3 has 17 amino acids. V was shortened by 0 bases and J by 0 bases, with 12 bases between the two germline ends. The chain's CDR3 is CASSLVSGTTNTGELFF. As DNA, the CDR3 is TGTGCCAGCAGCTTGGTGTCCGGGACCACGAACACCGGGGAGCTGTTTTTT.

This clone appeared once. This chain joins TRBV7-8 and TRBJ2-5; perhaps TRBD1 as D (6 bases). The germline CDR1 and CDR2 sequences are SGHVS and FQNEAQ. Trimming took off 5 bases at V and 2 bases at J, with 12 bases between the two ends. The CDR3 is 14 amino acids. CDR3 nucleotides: TGTGCCAGCAGCCCCCAGGACAGACAAGAGACCCAGTACTTC. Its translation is CASSPQDRQETQYF.

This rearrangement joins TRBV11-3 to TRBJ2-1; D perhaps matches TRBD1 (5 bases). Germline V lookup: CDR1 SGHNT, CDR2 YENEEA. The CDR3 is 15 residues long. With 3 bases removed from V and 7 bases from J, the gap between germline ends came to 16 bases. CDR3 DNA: TGTGCCAGCAGCTTGGGGCTAGGGGCTTGGAATGAGCAGTTCTTC. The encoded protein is CASSLGLGAWNEQFF.

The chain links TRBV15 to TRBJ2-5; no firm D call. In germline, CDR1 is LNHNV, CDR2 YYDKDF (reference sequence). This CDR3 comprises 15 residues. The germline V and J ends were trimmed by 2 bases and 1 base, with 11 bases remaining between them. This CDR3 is CATSRSGYPQETQYF. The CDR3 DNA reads TGTGCCACCAGCAGATCCGGGTACCCCCAAGAGACCCAGTACTTC.

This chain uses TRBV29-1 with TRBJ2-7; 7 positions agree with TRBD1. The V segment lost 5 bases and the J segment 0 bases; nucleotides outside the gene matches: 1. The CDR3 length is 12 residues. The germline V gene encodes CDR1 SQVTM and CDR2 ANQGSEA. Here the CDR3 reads CSVRDSSYEQYF. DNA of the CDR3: TGCAGCGTTCGGGACAGCTCCTACGAGCAGTACTTC.

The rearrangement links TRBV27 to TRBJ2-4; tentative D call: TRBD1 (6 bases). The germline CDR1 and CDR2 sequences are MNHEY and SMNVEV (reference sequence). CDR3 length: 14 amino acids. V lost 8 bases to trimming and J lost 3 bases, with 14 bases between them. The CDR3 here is CASSGARGKNIQYF. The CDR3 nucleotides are TGTGCCAGCTCAGGGGCGAGGGGCAAAAACATTCAGTACTTC.

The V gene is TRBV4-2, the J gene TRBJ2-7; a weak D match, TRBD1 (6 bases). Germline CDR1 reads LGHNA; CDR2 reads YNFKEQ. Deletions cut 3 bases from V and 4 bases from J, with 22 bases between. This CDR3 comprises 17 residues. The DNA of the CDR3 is TGTGCCAGCAGCCACCACTCCCGGGACACCCGAGGGTACGAGCAGTACTTC. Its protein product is CASSHHSRDTRGYEQYF.

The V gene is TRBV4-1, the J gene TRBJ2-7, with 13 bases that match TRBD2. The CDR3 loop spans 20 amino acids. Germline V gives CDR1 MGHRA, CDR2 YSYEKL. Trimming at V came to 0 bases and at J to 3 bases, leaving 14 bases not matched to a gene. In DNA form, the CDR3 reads TGCGCCAGCAGCCAAGAGGGCCCTGGACTAGCGGGAGAGGTGAGCTACGAGCAGTACTTC. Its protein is CASSQEGPGLAGEVSYEQYF.

CDR3 sequence: CSETPGLATNTQYF. The CDR3 nucleotides are TGCAGCGAGACTCCGGGACTAGCGACGAATACGCAGTATTTT. The chain carries TRBV29-1 and TRBJ2-3; 10 bases align to TRBD2. Unmatched junction bases numbered 11, after V lost 7 bases and J lost 7 bases. This CDR3 has 14 residues. Germline CDR1 is SQVTM and CDR2 is ANQGSEA.

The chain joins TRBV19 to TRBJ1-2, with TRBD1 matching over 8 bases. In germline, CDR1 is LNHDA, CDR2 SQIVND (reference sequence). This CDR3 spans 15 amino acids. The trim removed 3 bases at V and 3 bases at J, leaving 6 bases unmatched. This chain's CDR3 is CASSIGRGQDYGYTF. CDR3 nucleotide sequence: TGTGCCAGTAGTATTGGCAGGGGGCAGGACTATGGCTACACCTTC.

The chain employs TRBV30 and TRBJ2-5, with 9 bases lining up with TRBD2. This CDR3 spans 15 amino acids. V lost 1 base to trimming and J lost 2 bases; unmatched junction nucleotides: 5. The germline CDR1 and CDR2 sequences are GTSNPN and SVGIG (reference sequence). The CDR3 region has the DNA TGTGCCTGGAGTGAAGGTAGCGGGAGACAAGAGACCCAGTACTTC. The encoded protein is CAWSEGSGRQETQYF.

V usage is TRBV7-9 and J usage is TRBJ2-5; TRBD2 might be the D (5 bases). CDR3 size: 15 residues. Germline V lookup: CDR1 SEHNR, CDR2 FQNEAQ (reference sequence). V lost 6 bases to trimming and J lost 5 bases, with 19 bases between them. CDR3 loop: CASREAAAGRETQYF. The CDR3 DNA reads TGTGCCAGCAGGGAGGCAGCGGCAGGTCGGGAGACCCAGTACTTC.

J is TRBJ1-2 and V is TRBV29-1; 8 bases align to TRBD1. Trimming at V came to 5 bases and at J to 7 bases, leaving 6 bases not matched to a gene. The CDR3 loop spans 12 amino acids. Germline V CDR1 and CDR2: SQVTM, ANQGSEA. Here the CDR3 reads CSVLQGGGGYTF. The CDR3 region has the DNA TGCAGCGTTCTACAGGGGGGAGGTGGCTACACCTTC.

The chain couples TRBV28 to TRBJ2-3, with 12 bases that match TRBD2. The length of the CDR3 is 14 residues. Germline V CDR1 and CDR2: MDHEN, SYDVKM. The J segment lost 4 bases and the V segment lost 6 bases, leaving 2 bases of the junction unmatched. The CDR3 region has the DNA TGTGCCAGCAGCTCTAGCGGGAGGGCAGATACGCAGTATTTT. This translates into CASSSSGRADTQYF.

The CDR3 protein is CASRSGGTNEKLFF. The CDR3 DNA is TGTGCCAGCAGATCGGGGGGAACTAATGAAAAACTGTTTTTT. V and J are TRBV6-5 and TRBJ1-4; D perhaps matches TRBD1 (5 bases). The CDR3 consists of 14 residues. Trimming stripped 6 bases from V and 1 base from J, with 9 bases between. Looked up from germline, CDR1 is MNHEY and CDR2 is SVGAGI.

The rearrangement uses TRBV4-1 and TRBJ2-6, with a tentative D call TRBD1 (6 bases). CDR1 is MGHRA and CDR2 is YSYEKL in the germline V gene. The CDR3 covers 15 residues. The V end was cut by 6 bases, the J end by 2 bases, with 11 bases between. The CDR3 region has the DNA TGCGCCAGCAGACCGGACAGAGCTGGGGCCAACGTCCTGACTTTC. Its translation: CASRPDRAGANVLTF.

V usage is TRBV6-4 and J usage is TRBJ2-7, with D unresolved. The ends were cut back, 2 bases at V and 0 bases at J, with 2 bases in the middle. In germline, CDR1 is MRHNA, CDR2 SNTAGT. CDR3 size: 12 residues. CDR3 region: CASSDPSYEQYF. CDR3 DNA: TGTGCCAGCAGTGACCCCTCCTACGAGCAGTACTTC.

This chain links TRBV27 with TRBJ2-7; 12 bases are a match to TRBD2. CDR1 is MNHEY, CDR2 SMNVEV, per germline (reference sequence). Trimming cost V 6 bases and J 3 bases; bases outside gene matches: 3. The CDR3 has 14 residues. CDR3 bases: TGTGCCAGCAGGGGACTAGCGGGCAGCTACGAGCAGTACTTC. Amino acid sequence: CASRGLAGSYEQYF.